Given below is one T cell receptor beta chain in context. Its antigen is unknown. Primers for the PCR totalled 60 Vbeta and 13 Jbeta. Using immunoSEQ multiplex PCR, the repertoire was profiled, and TCRdb retains in-frame clones only, with some absent. The table shows about 61,000 clones, with more than 80% occurring only once. This entry belongs to a study of cytomegalovirus exposure and HLA in healthy donors. Findings and limits, study-wide: It was reportedly the case that the classifier diagnosed cytomegalovirus status with high specificity and sensitivity. Per a later analysis, HLA-associated TCR beta chains showed more clonal expansion than other, equally common TCR beta chains.

The sample comprised PBMCs. The receptor was derived from a man under 40 in good health and CMV-seropositive.

The CDR3 reads CASGPPGGAPEAFF. The CDR3 DNA sequence: TGTGCCAGCGGTCCTCCGGGGGGCGCCCCTGAAGCTTTCTTT. The gene calls are TRBV11-3 and TRBJ1-1, with TRBD1 as a possible D gene (6 bases). Trimming shortened V by 8 bases and J by 6 bases, and 19 bases separated the two germline ends. The CDR3 sequence is 14 residues long. Germline CDR1 and CDR2: SGHNT and YENEEA.